This T cell receptor beta chain was identified in a study of T cell responses to AZD1222 COVID-19 vaccine. Study as a whole: Pooled samples include second doses given at about 4 or 12 weeks. General study findings and limits: Donors in the cohort were predominantly white British and more often female, and clonal diversity was possibly underestimated. Variant regions that are unmutated are reportedly the target of nearly half of spike-specific TCRs. When two AZD1222 doses had been given, Spike-specific TCR breadth and depth rose.

Here immunoSEQ multiplex PCR was the method, and the copy in TCRdb shows in-frame clones only, minus some. In the table there are around 83,000 clones, more than 70% of which are singletons. Of note for this clone: Its target is not known.

This CDR3 is built from 14 residues. The germline gives CDR1 SQVTM, CDR2 ANQGSEA. Trimming took off 0 bases at V and 0 bases at J, with 9 bases between the two ends. The sequence was obtained from an adult in good health. Sequences were derived from peripheral blood, sampled on day 0 of AZD1222 vaccination. This rearrangement joins TRBV29-1 to TRBJ2-7; the D is unclear. CDR3 protein: CSVEDGVSSYEQYF. The CDR3 DNA reads as TGCAGCGTTGAAGATGGAGTTAGCTCCTACGAGCAGTACTTC.